This T cell receptor (beta chain) is from a study of early T cells in non-severe SARS-CoV-2 infection. Study context: Chains from this unsorted whole-blood bulk RNA could not be paired. The study, taken as a whole, reports: Clonotype matching in VDJdb favored anti-spike CD8 responses and did not capture private and CD4 specificities.

Attached unique molecular identifiers marked individual cDNA molecules. TCRdb itself ran the 5' RACE reads through MiXCR, one entry per CDR3 protein. This sample yields more than 85,000 distinct CDR3 sequences, of which 10% to 15% are seen a single time; around 4.1% belongs to the top ten. This clonotype was seen a handful of times. The antigen remains unidentified. This clonotype was obtained from an adult who was a healthcare worker with PCR-confirmed SARS-CoV-2 infection or an uninfected control (not recorded which). This sample comprised whole blood, obtained at baseline.

The CDR3 DNA reads as TGCAGTGCTAGAGATGGGGCGGGGCAAGAGACCCAGTACTTC. This encodes CSARDGAGQETQYF. The V gene is TRBV20-1, the J gene TRBJ2-5, with D perhaps matching TRBD2 (6 bases). Germline values: CDR1 DFQATT, CDR2 SNEGSKA (reference sequence). The CDR3 spans 14 residues. V was shortened by 0 bases and J by 2 bases, with 10 bases between the two germline ends.